The 5 T cell receptor beta chains below come from one sample, sequenced in a study of T cells in Graves' hyperthyroidism and ophthalmopathy. Amplified TCR beta CDR3 regions came from RNA transcripts. TCR CDR3 regions were first amplified by RT-PCR with HTBI primers. Using its own MiXCR run on the multiplex PCR reads, TCRdb lists one record per CDR3 protein. Here the sample spans some 440,000 distinct CDR3 sequences, 15% to 17% being singletons. Material for sequencing was blood. The receptor set was obtained from a woman between 18 and 29 years old with Graves' hyperthyroidism.

This clonotype was counted ten times or more. The chain employs TRBV30 and TRBJ1-4; 10 bases map to TRBD1. This CDR3 has 14 residues. After removal of 6 bases from V and 5 bases from J, the junction contained 6 bases not matched to a gene. The germline CDR1 and CDR2 sequences are GTSNPN and SVGIG (reference sequence). For the CDR3, the DNA is TGTGCCTGTAAAGGGACAGGGGCGAATGAAAAACTGTTTTTT. It translates to CACKGTGANEKLFF.

At least ten counts were recorded for this clonotype. This chain links TRBV4-1 with TRBJ2-7, with D possibly TRBD1 on 5 matching bases. There are 17 residues in the CDR3. Deletions cut 0 bases from V and 0 bases from J, with 15 bases between. CDR1 and CDR2 from the germline V gene are MGHRA and YSYEKL. The CDR3: CASSQDQGRKVSYEQYF. The CDR3 DNA sequence: TGCGCCAGCAGCCAAGACCAGGGCAGGAAAGTCTCCTACGAGCAGTACTTC.

This clonotype appeared a few times. This rearrangement joins TRBV7-9 to TRBJ1-3; D gene ambiguous. The ends were cut back, 8 bases at V and 4 bases at J, with 18 bases in the middle. Germline V gene sequence: CDR1 SEHNR, CDR2 FQNEAQ (reference sequence). This CDR3 has 15 amino acids. The CDR3 sequence: CASPPEGTRGNTIYF. The CDR3 DNA is TGTGCCAGCCCTCCGGAGGGAACGAGAGGAAACACCATATATTTT.

This clonotype was seen many times. The chain recombines TRBV6-1 with TRBJ1-2, with no clear D. The CDR3 extends over 15 amino acids. Germline V lookup: CDR1 MNHNS, CDR2 SASEGT. Trimming removed 0 bases at V and 5 bases at J, with 13 bases between. CDR3 DNA: TGTGCCAGCAGTGAAGCTATCCCGAGCGGGTATGGCTACACCTTC. This sequence encodes CASSEAIPSGYGYTF.

This clonotype was recorded at least ten times. V and J are TRBV20-1 and TRBJ1-4, with 7 bases aligning to TRBD1. The CDR3 runs to 14 residues. The J segment lost 8 bases and the V segment lost 2 bases, leaving 8 bases of the junction unmatched. From germline, CDR1 is DFQATT and CDR2 SNEGSKA (reference sequence). DNA for the CDR3: TGCAGTGCTAGACCGACAGGGAGTCGGGAAAAACTGTTTTTT. It is translated as CSARPTGSREKLFF.